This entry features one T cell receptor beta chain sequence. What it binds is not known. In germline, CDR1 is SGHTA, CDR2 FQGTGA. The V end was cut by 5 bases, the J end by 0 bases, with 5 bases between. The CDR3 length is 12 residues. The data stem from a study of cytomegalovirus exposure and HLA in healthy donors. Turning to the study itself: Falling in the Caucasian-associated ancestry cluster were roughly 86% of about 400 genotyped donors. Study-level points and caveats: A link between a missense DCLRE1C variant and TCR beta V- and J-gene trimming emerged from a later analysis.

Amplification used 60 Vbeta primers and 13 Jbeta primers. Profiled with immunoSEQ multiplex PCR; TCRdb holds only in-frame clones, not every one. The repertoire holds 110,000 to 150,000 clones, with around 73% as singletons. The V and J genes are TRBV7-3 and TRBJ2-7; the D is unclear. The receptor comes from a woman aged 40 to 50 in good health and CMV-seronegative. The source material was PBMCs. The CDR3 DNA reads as TGTGCCAGCAGCCCTAGCTCCTACGAGCAGTACTTC. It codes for CASSPSSYEQYF.